Presented here are 10 T cell receptor beta chains from one specimen sequenced in a study of blood T cells in healthy people across ages. A second PCR of about 7 to 11 cycles used a sample-barcoded 5' primer and a J-beta primer mix. TCRdb independently ran MiXCR on the 5' RACE reads; one entry per CDR3 protein. The table lists 600,000 to 850,000 distinct CDR3 sequences, more than 40% of them singletons. Sample: blood. The receptors come from a woman aged 60-70 years in good health.

As concerns this clonotype: One end of the junction does not line up with germline, which may come from a read error. The CDR3 DNA reads TGTGCCGGCAGCCCCCGACCTCGGGGCTACACCTTC. Protein product: CAGSPRPRGYTF. The V call is TRBV6-1, the J call TRBJ1-2; D not resolved. This CDR3 is 12 amino acids long. The germline CDR1 and CDR2 sequences are MNHNS and SASEGT.

This chain connects TRBV5-1 to TRBJ1-4; TRBD1 matches 7 bases. The junction had 4 bases not matched to a gene; V was cut back by 4 bases and J by 7 bases. Germline V lookup: CDR1 SGHRS, CDR2 YFSETQ. The CDR3 consists of 13 residues. CDR3 amino acids: CASSRTGGEKLFF. Written as DNA, the CDR3 is TGCGCCAGCAGCCGGACAGGAGGTGAAAAACTGTTTTTT.

Of note for this clonotype: Relative to the germline gene, one junction end is altered; a read error may explain this. The chain has TRBV5-1 and TRBJ1-1, with D uncertain. Per germline, CDR1 SGHRS and CDR2 YFSETQ. The CDR3 consists of 15 residues. This CDR3 reads CAGSAGQPMNTEAFF. CDR3 in DNA: TGCGCCGGCAGCGCGGGCCAGCCTATGAACACTGAAGCTTTCTTT.

This rearrangement joins TRBV7-2 to TRBJ2-1; either TRBD1 or TRBD2 may fit D (5 bases each). The CDR3 runs to 14 residues. Trimming cost V 2 bases and J 5 bases, with 10 bases left between them. Germline values: CDR1 SGHTA, CDR2 FQGNSA. CDR3 sequence reads: CASSLSGRHNEQFF. CDR3 DNA: TGTGCCAGCAGCTTATCGGGACGGCACAATGAGCAGTTCTTC.

This chain connects TRBV7-2 to TRBJ2-1; 8 nucleotides align to TRBD2. The J call is uncertain, as TRBJ2-7 better fits the DNA end. The CDR3 consists of 14 residues. Germline V CDR1 and CDR2: SGHTA, FQGNSA. CDR3 sequence reads: CASSSTSGYNEQYF. DNA for the CDR3: TGTGCCAGCAGCTCTACTAGCGGCTACAATGAGCAGTACTTC.

The chain has TRBV13 and TRBJ2-7, with 10 nucleotides matching TRBD2. The CDR3 extends over 18 amino acids. Losses at the gene ends were 5 bases for V and 0 bases for J; bases not matched to a gene: 13. Germline V gene sequence: CDR1 PRHDT, CDR2 FYEKMQ (reference sequence). The DNA for the CDR3 is TGTGCCAGCAGCCTGGGGCTAGCGGGAGTTCATCTCTCCTACGAGCAGTACTTC. Translating it yields CASSLGLAGVHLSYEQYF.

V usage is TRBV3-1 and J usage is TRBJ2-3, with a tentative D call TRBD2 (5 bases). Per germline, CDR1 LGHDT and CDR2 YNNKEL (reference sequence). CDR3 size: 15 residues. The V gene lost 2 bases and the J gene lost 1 base, with 10 bases spanning the gap. CDR3 protein: CASSQPARGTDTQYF. The CDR3 DNA reads TGTGCCAGCAGCCAACCCGCGCGGGGCACAGATACGCAGTATTTT.

This chain connects TRBV20-1 to TRBJ1-6, with 8 nucleotides matching TRBD1. Trimming at V came to 5 bases and at J to 7 bases, leaving 4 bases not matched to a gene. This CDR3 region has 13 residues. Germline V gives CDR1 DFQATT, CDR2 SNEGSKA (reference sequence). DNA for the CDR3: TGCAGTGCTCCCACAGGGGGGAATTCACCCCTCCACTTT. This gives the protein CSAPTGGNSPLHF.

At least ten counts were recorded for this clonotype. V is TRBV7-2 and J is TRBJ2-1; 7 bases match TRBD2. The CDR3 runs to 14 residues. V dropped 5 bases and J dropped 6; count of bases not matched to a gene: 7. Per the germline V gene, CDR1 is SGHTA and CDR2 is FQGNSA. The DNA of the CDR3 is TGTGCCAGCAGCCGGAGCGGGGCCCTCAATGAGCAGTTCTTC. Translation gives CASSRSGALNEQFF.

This clonotype appeared once. The chain's CDR3 is CASSYSEGSGNTIYF. In nucleotides, the CDR3 is TGTGCCAGCAGTTACTCAGAAGGGTCTGGAAACACCATATATTTT. V usage is TRBV6-6 and J usage is TRBJ1-3; D unclear. The ends were cut back, 0 bases at V and 1 base at J, with 7 bases in the middle. CDR3 length: 15 amino acids. Germline V CDR1 and CDR2: MNHNY, SVGAGI (reference sequence).